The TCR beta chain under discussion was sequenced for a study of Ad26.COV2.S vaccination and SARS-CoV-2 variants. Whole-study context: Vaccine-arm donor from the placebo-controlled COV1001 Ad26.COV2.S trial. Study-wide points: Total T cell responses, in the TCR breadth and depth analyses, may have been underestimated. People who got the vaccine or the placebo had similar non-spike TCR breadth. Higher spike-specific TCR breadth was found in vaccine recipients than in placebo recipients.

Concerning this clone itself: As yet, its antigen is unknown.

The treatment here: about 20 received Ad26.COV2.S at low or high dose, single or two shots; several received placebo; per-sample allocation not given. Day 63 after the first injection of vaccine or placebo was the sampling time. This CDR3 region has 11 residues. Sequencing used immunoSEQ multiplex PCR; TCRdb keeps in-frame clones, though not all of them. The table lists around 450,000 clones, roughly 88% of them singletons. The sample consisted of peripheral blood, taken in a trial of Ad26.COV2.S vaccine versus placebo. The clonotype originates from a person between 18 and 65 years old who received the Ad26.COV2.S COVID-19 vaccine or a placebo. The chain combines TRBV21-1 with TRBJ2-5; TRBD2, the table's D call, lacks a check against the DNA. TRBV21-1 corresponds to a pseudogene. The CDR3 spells CASSPRGDQYF. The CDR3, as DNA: TGTGCCAGCAGCCCGCGGGGGGACCAGTACTTC.